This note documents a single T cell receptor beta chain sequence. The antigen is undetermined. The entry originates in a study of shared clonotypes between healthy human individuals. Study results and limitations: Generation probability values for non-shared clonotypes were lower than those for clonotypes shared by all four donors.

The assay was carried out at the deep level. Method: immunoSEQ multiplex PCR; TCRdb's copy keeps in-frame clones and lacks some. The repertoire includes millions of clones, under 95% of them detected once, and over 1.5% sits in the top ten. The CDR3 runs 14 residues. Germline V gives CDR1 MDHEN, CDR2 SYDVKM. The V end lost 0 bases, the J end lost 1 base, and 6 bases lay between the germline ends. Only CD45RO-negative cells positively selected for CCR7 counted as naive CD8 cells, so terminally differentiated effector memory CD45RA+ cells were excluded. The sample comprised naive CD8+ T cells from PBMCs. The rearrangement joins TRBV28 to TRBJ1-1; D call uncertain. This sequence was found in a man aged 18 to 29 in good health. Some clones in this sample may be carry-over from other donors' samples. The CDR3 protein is CASSLWEENTEAFF. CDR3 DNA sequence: TGTGCCAGCAGTTTATGGGAGGAGAACACTGAAGCTTTCTTT. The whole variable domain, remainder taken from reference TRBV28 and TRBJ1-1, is DVKVTQSSRYLVKRTGEKVFLECVQDMDHENMFWYRQDPGLGLRLIYFSYDVKMKEKGDIPEGYSVSREKKERFSLILESASTNQTSMYLCASSLWEENTEAFFGQGTRLTVV.